The 14 T cell receptor beta chains below all came from one sample that was sequenced in a study of blood T cell repertoires in COVID-19. Sequencing used immunoSEQ multiplex PCR; TCRdb keeps in-frame clones, though not all of them. The sample lists about 80,000 clones, 60% to 85% occurring once. The sample taken for sequencing was peripheral blood. These receptors were taken from a human donor in a cohort sampled during active COVID-19.

This rearrangement joins TRBV12-5 to TRBJ2-1; a possible D gene is TRBD2 (5 bases). There are 17 residues in the CDR3. Per germline, CDR1 LGHNT and CDR2 FRNRAP. Trimming pared 3 bases from V and 0 bases from J, leaving 15 bases between. The CDR3 sequence: CASGFSLEDLSYNEQFF. CDR3 DNA sequence: TGTGCTAGTGGTTTCAGTCTGGAGGACCTCTCCTACAATGAGCAGTTCTTC.

About this clone: Other DNA sequences in the same sample also yield this CDR3. The genes are TRBV6-1 and TRBJ2-7; 8 bases line up with TRBD1. The CDR3 is made up of 14 amino acids. V gave up 2 bases and J gave up 3 bases; unmatched junction bases: 3. Germline-derived CDR1 and CDR2 are MNHNS and SASEGT. CDR3 in amino acids: CASSETGGNYEQYF. The CDR3 DNA sequence: TGTGCCAGCAGTGAAACAGGGGGGAACTACGAGCAGTACTTC.

The chain employs TRBV29-1 and TRBJ2-6, with 7 bases aligning to TRBD1. The CDR3 extends over 21 amino acids. V was pared by 0 bases and J by 0 bases, with 17 bases of the junction left unmatched. Germline lookup yields CDR1 SQVTM and CDR2 ANQGSEA. CDR3 protein: CSVEDFRYGTGVVSGANVLTF. CDR3 in DNA: TGCAGCGTTGAAGATTTCAGGTATGGTACAGGGGTCGTCTCTGGGGCCAACGTCCTGACTTTC.

This chain connects TRBV5-4 to TRBJ1-1; 7 bases agree with TRBD1. V gave up 4 bases and J gave up 6 bases; unmatched junction bases: 9. Germline CDR1 reads SGHNT; CDR2 reads YYREEE (reference sequence). The CDR3 runs to 14 residues. CDR3 nucleotides: TGTGCCAGCAGCCCGGGGACAGCGGGGGCTGAAGCTTTCTTT. The encoded protein is CASSPGTAGAEAFF.

In its sample, this clone was seen once. The chain employs TRBV11-3 and TRBJ1-1; D possibly corresponds to TRBD1 (5 bases). The CDR3 length is 13 residues. Trimming took off 5 bases at V and 3 bases at J, with 10 bases between the two ends. Germline V CDR1 and CDR2: SGHNT, YENEEA. The CDR3 here is CASSEGVYTEAFF. CDR3 bases: TGTGCCAGCAGCGAAGGGGTTTACACTGAAGCTTTCTTT.

V is TRBV28 and J is TRBJ2-1, with a weak D call TRBD2 (5 bases). Germline V gene sequence: CDR1 MDHEN, CDR2 SYDVKM. Trimming took 7 bases from V and 6 from J, leaving 13 bases between them. CDR3 length: 13 amino acids. The CDR3 loop reads CASTPGLINEQFF. The CDR3 bases are TGTGCCAGCACCCCCGGACTGATCAATGAGCAGTTCTTC.

The chain couples TRBV6-6 to TRBJ2-1; 8 positions agree with TRBD2. Germline CDR1 and CDR2: MNHNY and SVGAGI (reference sequence). J lost 0 bases, V lost 5 bases, and 18 bases had no gene match. The CDR3 length is 20 residues. The CDR3 sequence: CASSQQWVAGRTSSYNEQFF. The DNA for the CDR3 is TGTGCCAGCAGTCAACAGTGGGTAGCGGGACGTACCAGCTCCTACAATGAGCAGTTCTTC.

In this sample, this clone turned up once. V usage is TRBV25-1 and J usage is TRBJ2-7, with D perhaps TRBD2 (5 bases). Trimming stripped 1 base from V and 5 bases from J, with 18 bases between. This CDR3 has 16 amino acids. Germline loops: CDR1 MGHDK, CDR2 SYGVNS. DNA for the CDR3: TGTGCCAGCAGTGAATTCGGAGGCATGGCCCGGAACGAGCAGTACTTC. Translation: CASSEFGGMARNEQYF.

This chain uses TRBV15 with TRBJ2-1; 9 nucleotides match TRBD1. In germline, CDR1 is LNHNV, CDR2 YYDKDF (reference sequence). The J segment lost 7 bases and the V segment lost 6 bases, leaving 13 bases of the junction unmatched. This CDR3 is built from 16 residues. The CDR3 protein is CATRPGGTGRMNEQFF. CDR3 coding DNA: TGTGCCACCAGACCCGGTGGGACAGGGCGGATGAATGAGCAGTTCTTC.

The chain is built from TRBV15 and TRBJ2-3; tentatively, D is TRBD2 (5 bases). The germline V gene has CDR1 LNHNV and CDR2 YYDKDF (reference sequence). CDR3 length equals 17 residues. The ends were cut back, 2 bases at V and 0 bases at J, with 15 bases in the middle. The CDR3 DNA sequence: TGTGCCACCAGCAGATCCGGAATCAGGAGGAGCACAGATACGCAGTATTTT. The encoded protein is CATSRSGIRRSTDTQYF.

The V gene is TRBV5-1, the J gene TRBJ2-1; 7 bases line up with TRBD2. The trim removed 3 bases at V and 4 bases at J, leaving 7 bases unmatched. This CDR3 has 15 residues. Germline CDR1 is SGHRS and CDR2 is YFSETQ. The CDR3 region has the DNA TGCGCCAGCAGCTACCTAGCGGACCCTTACAATGAGCAGTTCTTC. This gives the protein CASSYLADPYNEQFF.

V and J are TRBV7-2 and TRBJ2-4, with TRBD1 matching 10 bases. The V segment lost 1 base and the J segment 8 bases; nucleotides outside the gene matches: 8. In germline, CDR1 is SGHTA, CDR2 FQGNSA. The CDR3 covers 16 residues. CDR3 DNA sequence: TGTGCCAGCAGCTTAGTTGGGACAGGGGCGGGGGACATTCAGTACTTC. Encoded protein: CASSLVGTGAGDIQYF.

The rearrangement links TRBV3-1 (or the pseudogene TRBV3-2) to TRBJ2-7; 8 bases line up with TRBD1. The CDR3 contains 17 residues. Germline CDR1 is LGHDT and CDR2 is YNNKEL (reference sequence). J was trimmed by 2 bases and V by 1 base; bases with no gene match: 10. The CDR3, as DNA: TGTGCCAGCAGCCAAGGCACCCGACAGGGGCTGGCCTACGAGCAGTACTTC. Its protein is CASSQGTRQGLAYEQYF.

This sequence joins TRBV3-1 (or the pseudogene TRBV3-2) and TRBJ2-5; D gene unclear. Between the trimmed V and J ends, which lost 0 bases and 1 base, there was a span of 6 bases. The CDR3 sequence is 14 residues long. Germline lookup yields CDR1 LGHDT and CDR2 YNNKEL (reference sequence). The CDR3 bases are TGTGCCAGCAGCCAAGATATCAGCCAAGAGACCCAGTACTTC. It is translated as CASSQDISQETQYF.